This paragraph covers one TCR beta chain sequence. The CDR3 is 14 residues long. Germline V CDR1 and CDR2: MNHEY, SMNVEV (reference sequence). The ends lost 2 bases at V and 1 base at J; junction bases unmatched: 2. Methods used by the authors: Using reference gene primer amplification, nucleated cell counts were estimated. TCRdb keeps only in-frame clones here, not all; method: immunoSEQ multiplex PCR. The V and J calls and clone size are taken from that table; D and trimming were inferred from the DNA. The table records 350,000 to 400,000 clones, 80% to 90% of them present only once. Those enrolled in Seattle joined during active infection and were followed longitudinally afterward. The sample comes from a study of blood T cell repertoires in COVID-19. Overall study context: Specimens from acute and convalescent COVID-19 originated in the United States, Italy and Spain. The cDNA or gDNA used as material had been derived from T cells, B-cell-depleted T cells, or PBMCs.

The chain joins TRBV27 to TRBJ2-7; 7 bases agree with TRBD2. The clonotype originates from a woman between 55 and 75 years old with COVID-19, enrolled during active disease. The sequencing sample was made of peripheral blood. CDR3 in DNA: TGTGCCAGCAGTTTAGCGGGGGTGTCCTACGAGCAGTACTTC. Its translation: CASSLAGVSYEQYF.